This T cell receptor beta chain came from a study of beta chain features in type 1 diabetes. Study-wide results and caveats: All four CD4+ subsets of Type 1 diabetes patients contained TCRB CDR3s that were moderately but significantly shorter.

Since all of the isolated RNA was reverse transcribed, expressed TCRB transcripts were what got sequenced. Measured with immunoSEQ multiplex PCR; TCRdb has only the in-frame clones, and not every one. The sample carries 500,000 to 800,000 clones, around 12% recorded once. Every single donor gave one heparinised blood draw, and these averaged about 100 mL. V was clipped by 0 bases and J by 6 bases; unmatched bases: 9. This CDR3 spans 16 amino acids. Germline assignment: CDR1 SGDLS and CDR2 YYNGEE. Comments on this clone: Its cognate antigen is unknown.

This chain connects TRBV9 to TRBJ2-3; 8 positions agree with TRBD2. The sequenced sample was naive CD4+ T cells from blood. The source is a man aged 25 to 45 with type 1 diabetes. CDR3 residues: CASSVASGGVADTQYF. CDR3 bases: TGTGCCAGCAGCGTAGCCAGCGGGGGAGTCGCGGATACGCAGTATTTT.